This T cell receptor beta chain stems from a study of T cells in narcolepsy. About the research overall: Donors had narcolepsy type 1 or type 2, or were healthy controls.

Profiled with immunoSEQ multiplex PCR; TCRdb holds only in-frame clones, not every one. This repertoire shows over 25,000 clones, about four fifths found once; its top ten account for around 0.99%. The germline V gene has CDR1 KGHSH and CDR2 LQKENI. This CDR3 is built from 14 residues. Trimming left V 3 bases short and J 6 bases short, with 12 bases between. Turning to this clone: Antigen specificity is unknown. Additional DNA sequences in this sample encode the identical CDR3.

Study conclusions and caveats: Autoreactive clone sequences were missing from some blood memory CD4+ repertoires. Comparing one patient's CSF and blood CD4+ clonotypes highlighted HCRT- and TRIB2-specific autoreactive clonotypes. Autoreactive clonotypes reportedly recurred in blood of same and different patients, not controls.

This chain connects TRBV18 to TRBJ1-5, with TRBD1 as a possible D gene (6 bases). The sample was memory (CD45RA-) CD4+ T cells from blood. The sequence derives from a human donor in good health. CDR3 sequence reads: CASSPDSGSQPQHF. The CDR3 DNA reads TGTGCCAGCTCACCGGACAGTGGTAGTCAGCCCCAGCATTTT.